This T cell receptor (beta chain) was sequenced during a study of long-term antiretroviral therapy in people with HIV. The CDR3 runs 14 residues. Trimming removed 4 bases from V and 0 bases from J, with 10 bases in between. CDR1 and CDR2 from the germline V gene are SGDLS and YYNGEE. About this clone: Its antigen is unidentified.

General study points: ART preceded a rise in diversity that nonetheless stayed lower than in transplant donor controls.

The authors ran the immunoSEQ assay, v3.0, at survey level. Sequencing was performed with immunoSEQ multiplex PCR; in TCRdb, only in-frame clones are kept and a portion is missing. The sample has 9,500 to 13,000 clones, around 88% seen once. The sequencing used unsorted PBMCs, collected 0.2 years before starting antiretroviral therapy. The sequence derives from a woman in her 40s with HIV. The genes are TRBV9 and TRBJ1-1; D gene uncertain. Here the CDR3 DNA reads TGTGCCAGCAGCCGAGGCAGACTGAACACTGAAGCTTTCTTT. It is translated as CASSRGRLNTEAFF. The complete variable domain, with remaining parts taken from reference TRBV9 and TRBJ1-1, reads DSGVTQTPKHLITATGQRVTLRCSPRSGDLSVYWYQQSLDQGLQFLIQYYNGEERAKGNILERFSAQQFPDLHSELNLSSLELGDSALYFCASSRGRLNTEAFFGQGTRLTVV.